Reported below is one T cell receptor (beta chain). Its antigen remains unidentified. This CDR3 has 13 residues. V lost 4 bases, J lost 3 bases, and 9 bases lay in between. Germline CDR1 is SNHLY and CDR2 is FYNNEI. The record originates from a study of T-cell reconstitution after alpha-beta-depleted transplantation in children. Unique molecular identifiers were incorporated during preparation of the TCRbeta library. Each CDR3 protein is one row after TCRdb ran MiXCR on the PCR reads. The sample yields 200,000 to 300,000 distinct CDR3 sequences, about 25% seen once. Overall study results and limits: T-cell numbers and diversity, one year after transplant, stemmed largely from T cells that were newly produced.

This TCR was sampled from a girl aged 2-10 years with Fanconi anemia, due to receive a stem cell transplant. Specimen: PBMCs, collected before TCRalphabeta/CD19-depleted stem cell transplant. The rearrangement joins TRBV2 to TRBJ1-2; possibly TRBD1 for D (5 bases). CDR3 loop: CASSAGQDYGYTF. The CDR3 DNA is TGTGCCAGCAGTGCGGGGCAGGACTATGGCTACACCTTC. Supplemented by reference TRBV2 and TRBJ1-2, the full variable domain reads EPEVTQTPSHQVTQMGQEVILRCVPISNHLYFYWYRQILGQKVEFLVSFYNNEISEKSEIFDDQFSVERPDGSNFTLKIRSTKLEDSAMYFCASSAGQDYGYTFGSGTRLTVV.